A selection of T cell receptor beta chains follows, all from one sample in a study of identical twins. TCRdb reanalysed the 5' RACE reads using MiXCR and keeps one entry per CDR3 protein. The sample consists of under 300,000 distinct CDR3 sequences, about 8.3% of them appearing once. A further study also used this sample, focusing on yellow fever vaccine responses in identical twins.

Sequencing used CD8+ T cells sorted from blood. The receptors were gathered from a young woman in good health. CDR3s include the opening cysteine and the closing phenylalanine or tryptophan. A D gene is named only where the DNA matches it firmly. Only some rows state a clone size, as once, few, many or a class for expanded clones.

>NA|15|TRBV6-4|few|TRBJ2-3
TGTGCCAGCAGCGGTGGACAAACCGACACAGATACGCAGTATTTT
CASSGGQTDTDTQYF
>NA|16|TRBV15|NA|TRBJ2-5
TGTGCCACCAGCAGTGGTGATAGCGGTGGGGTGGAGACCCAGTACTTC
CATSSGDSGGVETQYF
>TRBD2|15|TRBV6-2/TRBV6-3|few|TRBJ2-7
TGTGCCACTCTTCAATGGGGGACTAGCGCCTACGAGCAGTACTTC
CATLQWGTSAYEQYF
>TRBD2|15|TRBV7-7|few|TRBJ2-1
TGTGCTAGCAGCCCCGTAGCGGGAGGAGGCGGTGAGCAGTTCTTC
CASSPVAGGGGEQFF
>TRBD1|13|TRBV10-2|many|TRBJ2-2
TGCGCCAATGGACAGGGGCGCACCGGGGAGCTGTTTTTT
CANGQGRTGELFF
>TRBD2|16|TRBV7-9|NA|TRBJ2-1
TGTGCCAGCAGCCACCCAGCGGGGGGCCGATACAATGAGCAGTTCTTC
CASSHPAGGRYNEQFF
>NA|18|TRBV14|many|TRBJ2-3
TGTGCCAGCAGCCAAGAAGGATTGCGGGGTCCAACCACAGATACGCAGTATTTT
CASSQEGLRGPTTDTQYF
>NA|14|TRBV11-1|many|TRBJ2-5
TGTGCCAGCAGCTTTGATTCCGGAGAGGAGACCCAGTACTTC
CASSFDSGEETQYF
>NA|12|TRBV4-1|many|TRBJ1-1
TGCGCCAGCAGCCAAGATCCCGGGGAAGCTTTCTTT
CASSQDPGEAFF
>NA|12|TRBV11-2|NA|TRBJ2-4
TGTGCCAGCAGCTTAGGGGGGGACATTCAGTACTTC
CASSLGGDIQYF
>NA|10|TRBV29-1|many|TRBJ2-3
TGCAGCGTCTTTCTCACTACGCAGTATTTT
CSVFLTTQYF
>NA|12|TRBV12-3/TRBV12-4|many|TRBJ2-3
TGTGCCAGCGGGTCGTCCGGGATCACGCAGTATTTT
CASGSSGITQYF
>NA|12|TRBV11-2|NA|TRBJ1-1
TGTGCCAGCAGCTTGGGGTGGACTGAAGCTTTCTTT
CASSLGWTEAFF
>NA|11|TRBV20-1|NA|TRBJ2-3
TGCAGTGCTAGAGATTTAGATACGCAGTATTTT
CSARDLDTQYF
>NA|16|TRBV3-1|NA|TRBJ1-1
TGTGCCAGCAGCCAGCACAGGGTGGGCTTTAACACTGAAGCTTTCTTT
CASSQHRVGFNTEAFF
>NA|15|TRBV12-3/TRBV12-4|few|TRBJ2-2
TGTGCCAGCAGCAAGGGACAAAAGAACACCGGGGAGCTGTTTTTT
CASSKGQKNTGELFF
>TRBD1|19|TRBV4-3|NA|TRBJ2-1
TGCGCCAGCAGCCAAGTACAACAGGGGGAAAGCGTAGGATTAGATGAGCAGTTCTTC
CASSQVQQGESVGLDEQFF
>NA|11|TRBV7-9|many|TRBJ2-7
TGTGCCAGCAGCTTACCTGACGAGCAGTACTTC
CASSLPDEQYF
>NA|14|TRBV10-2|many|TRBJ2-7
TGCGCCAGCAGTGAATATGAGCACACCTACGAGCAGTACTTC
CASSEYEHTYEQYF
>TRBD2|18|TRBV10-3|NA|TRBJ2-3
TGTGCCATCAGTGAGTCGTTGGCGGGGGGGCTTTCTACAGATACGCAGTATTTT
CAISESLAGGLSTDTQYF
>NA|15|TRBV12-3/TRBV12-4|few|TRBJ1-6
TGTGCCAGCAGCTCTGGGAAACTGTATAATTCACCCCTCCACTTT
CASSSGKLYNSPLHF
>NA|12|TRBV6-5|NA|TRBJ1-5
TGTGCCAGCAGTAGTGGGGGCCAGCCCCAGCATTTT
CASSSGGQPQHF
>TRBD1|17|TRBV27|NA|TRBJ2-7
TGTGCCAGCATGGTATCCAGGGGGTCCTCCTCCCTTAACGAGCAGTACTTC
CASMVSRGSSSLNEQYF
>TRBD2|22|TRBV4-1|NA|TRBJ2-6
TGCGCCAGCAGCCAAGATTCCCGGACTAGCGGAGTCCCTTTCTCTGGGGCCAACGTCCTGACTTTC
CASSQDSRTSGVPFSGANVLTF
>TRBD1|15|TRBV7-2|few|TRBJ2-7
TGTGCCAGCAGCCAACCGGGACAGGGGGTCTACGAGCAGTACTTC
CASSQPGQGVYEQYF
>NA|12|TRBV15|many|TRBJ2-1
TGTGCCACCAGGTCCAGTCACAATGAGCAGTTCTTC
CATRSSHNEQFF
>TRBD1|15|TRBV30|few|TRBJ1-1
TGTGCCTGGAGTGTGGGACAGGGGGTGAACACTGAAGCTTTCTTT
CAWSVGQGVNTEAFF
>TRBD1|16|TRBV7-9|few|TRBJ2-7
TGTGCCAGCAGCTTAGGAGATGGGGACAGGCCCTACGAGCAGTACTTC
CASSLGDGDRPYEQYF
>TRBD1|15|TRBV25-1|few|TRBJ1-6
TGTGCCAGCAGTGACCCCTATACACAGGGGACTCACCTCCACTTT
CASSDPYTQGTHLHF
>NA|15|TRBV5-1|few|TRBJ1-6
TGCGCCAGCAGCTTGGGATGGGGGGGCGATTCACCCCTCCACTTT
CASSLGWGGDSPLHF
>NA|14|TRBV20-1|NA|TRBJ2-1
TGCAGTGCCCCCCCTAGAGACAGGCGAGATGAGCAGTTCTTC
CSAPPRDRRDEQFF
>TRBD2|14|TRBV28|many|TRBJ2-1
TGTGCCAGCAGTTTCAGCGGGAGGGCCTTTGAGCAGTTCTTC
CASSFSGRAFEQFF
>TRBD2|13|TRBV10-3|many|TRBJ2-7
TGTGCCATTACTAGCGGGGTTACCTACGAGCAGTACTTC
CAITSGVTYEQYF
>TRBD1|16|TRBV12-3/TRBV12-4|NA|TRBJ1-1
TGTGCCAGCAGCACTCTCGGACAGGGGGCGACCACTGAAGCTTTCTTT
CASSTLGQGATTEAFF
>NA|18|TRBV11-2|few|TRBJ2-6
TGTGCCAGCAGCCCCCTACTAGCAGGGGGCTCTGGGGCCAACGTCCTGACTTTC
CASSPLLAGGSGANVLTF
>TRBD2|15|TRBV7-9|NA|TRBJ2-2
TGTGCCAGCACCCTACTAGCGGGAGACACCGGGGAGCTGTTTTTT
CASTLLAGDTGELFF
>TRBD2|15|TRBV11-2|few|TRBJ2-3
TGTGCCAGCAGCCCACCCTGGGGAGGGGCAGATACGCAGTATTTT
CASSPPWGGADTQYF
>TRBD2|14|TRBV2|NA|TRBJ2-5
TGTGCCAGCAGGTCAACGGGACTACAAGAGACCCAGTACTTC
CASRSTGLQETQYF
>NA|14|TRBV12-3/TRBV12-4|many|TRBJ2-1
TGTGCCAGCAGTCCTGGAGCCCCACCGACTGAGCAGTTCTTC
CASSPGAPPTEQFF
>NA|13|TRBV20-1|many|TRBJ2-7
TGCAGTGCTAGCCTAGCGTCCGACTACGAGCAGTACTTC
CSASLASDYEQYF
>NA|11|TRBV27|few|TRBJ2-3
TGTGCCACCAGGGGACTAGATACGCAGTATTTT
CATRGLDTQYF
>NA|13|TRBV7-9|many|TRBJ2-7
TGTGCCAGCAGCTTGCCATCCTCCTACGAGCAGTACTTC
CASSLPSSYEQYF
>TRBD2|16|TRBV15|few|TRBJ2-3
TGTGCCACCAGCGGACGAACTAGCGGGAGGGCAGATACGCAGTATTTT
CATSGRTSGRADTQYF
>TRBD1|16|TRBV28|NA|TRBJ2-5
TGTGCCAGCAGTCCTATGCGGGACAGGGCTGAAGAGACCCAGTACTTC
CASSPMRDRAEETQYF
>NA|13|TRBV6-2/TRBV6-3|many|TRBJ2-5
TGTGCCAGCAGTTACTTCGTGGGGGAGACCCAGTACTTC
CASSYFVGETQYF
>TRBD2|16|TRBV7-9|few|TRBJ2-5
TGTGCCAGCAGCTTACTAGCGGGAGACGTTTCGGAGACCCAGTACTTC
CASSLLAGDVSETQYF
>TRBD1|16|TRBV12-3/TRBV12-4|NA|TRBJ2-1
TGTGCCAGCAGTTCCTGGGACAGGGGGCAAAGAGATGAGCAGTTCTTC
CASSSWDRGQRDEQFF
>NA|14|TRBV27|NA|TRBJ2-5
TGTGCCAGCAGTTTAAGGTACCGCCAAGAGACCCAGTACTTC
CASSLRYRQETQYF
>NA|10|TRBV6-6|few|TRBJ2-5
TGTGCCAGCGGCGAAGAGACCCAGTACTTC
CASGEETQYF
>NA|13|TRBV2|NA|TRBJ2-5
TGTGCCAGCAGTGATAACAACCAAGAGACCCAGTACTTC
CASSDNNQETQYF
>NA|14|TRBV12-3/TRBV12-4|few|TRBJ2-1
TGTGCCAGCAGTTTAGCGCTAGGGTACAATGAGCAGTTCTTC
CASSLALGYNEQFF
>NA|15|TRBV6-1|few|TRBJ1-2
TGTGCCAGCAGTACCCTCCCGGGGGGGGACTATGGCTACACCTTC
CASSTLPGGDYGYTF
>TRBD1|15|TRBV9|many|TRBJ2-7
TGTGCCAGCAGCGTAGTATCCGACAGGGGCTACGAGCAGTACTTC
CASSVVSDRGYEQYF
>NA|13|TRBV12-3/TRBV12-4|NA|TRBJ2-4
TGTGCCAGCAGCAAAAACGAAAGGGGGATTCAGTACTTC
CASSKNERGIQYF
>NA|14|TRBV12-3/TRBV12-4|NA|TRBJ2-5
TGTGCCAGCAGTTTTCTGGGTGGGCGAGAGACCCAGTACTTC
CASSFLGGRETQYF
>NA|19|TRBV3-1|many|TRBJ2-2
TGTGCCAGCAGCCAAGATCCCCTGTTCGAGGGGCGTAGGACCGGGGAGCTGTTTTTT
CASSQDPLFEGRRTGELFF
>TRBD1|12|TRBV29-1|many|TRBJ2-7
TGCAGCGTTGAAGGGGACAGCTACGAGCAGTACTTC
CSVEGDSYEQYF
>TRBD2|13|TRBV20-1|few|TRBJ2-7
TGCAGTGCTAGAGACGGGGGGGTCTACGAGCAGTACTTC
CSARDGGVYEQYF
>NA|15|TRBV7-9|NA|TRBJ2-7
TGTGCCAGCAGCTTAGGTTCAGGGTCCTACTACGAGCAGTACTTC
CASSLGSGSYYEQYF
>TRBD1|18|TRBV14|NA|TRBJ2-3
TGTGCCAGCAGCCATGGACAGGCGAGAACGTTTCACACAGATACGCAGTATTTT
CASSHGQARTFHTDTQYF